What follows are 25 T cell receptor beta chains derived from one specimen sequenced in a study of T cells in Graves' hyperthyroidism and ophthalmopathy. Amplification yielded TCR beta CDR3 regions, with RNA transcripts as the source. Researchers ran a first-round RT-PCR on the TCR CDR3 using the HTBI primer set. One entry per CDR3 protein results from TCRdb running MiXCR on the multiplex PCR reads. The sample holds 450,000 to 650,000 distinct CDR3 sequences, 13% to 15% seen once. Sequencing was carried out using blood. The receptors stem from a woman aged 18 to 35 with Graves' ophthalmopathy.

The chain couples TRBV27 to TRBJ2-4; 8 nucleotides line up with TRBD1. Germline trimming cut 4 bases from V and 8 bases from J; bases unmatched to any gene: 4. CDR3 size: 13 residues. Germline-derived CDR1 and CDR2 are MNHEY and SMNVEV (reference sequence). The CDR3 sequence is CASSYGQGDIQYF. In DNA form, the CDR3 reads TGTGCCAGCAGTTACGGACAGGGTGACATTCAGTACTTC.

This clonotype was seen many times. V gene TRBV7-3 combines with J gene TRBJ1-2, with D hard to call. The germline V gene encodes CDR1 SGHTA and CDR2 FQGTGA. The CDR3 is 15 amino acids. V was shortened by 0 bases and J by 0 bases, with 8 bases between the two germline ends. As DNA, the CDR3 is TGTGCCAGCAGCTTAACGTCAGTCACTAACTATGGCTACACCTTC. Amino acids: CASSLTSVTNYGYTF.

This clonotype was detected many times. The chain is built from TRBV6-6 and TRBJ2-1; 11 nucleotides align to TRBD2. This CDR3 is 17 amino acids long. Germline V gene sequence: CDR1 MNHNY, CDR2 SVGAGI (reference sequence). The V gene end was trimmed by 0 bases and the J gene end by 8 bases; junction bases not matched to a gene: 9. CDR3 DNA sequence: TGTGCCAGCAGTTACTCGGGTAGCGGGAGGGTTAAGGATGAGCAGTTCTTC. This codes for CASSYSGSGRVKDEQFF.

This clonotype was seen at least ten times. The chain has TRBV2 and TRBJ2-3, with 15 positions matching TRBD2. Germline V lookup: CDR1 SNHLY, CDR2 FYNNEI. CDR3 length: 17 residues. Unmatched junction bases numbered 4, after V lost 4 bases and J lost 2 bases. CDR3 bases: TGTGCCAGCAGTGGGGGACTAGCGGGAGGAGACACAGATACGCAGTATTTT. This translates into CASSGGLAGGDTDTQYF.

There are many counts of this clonotype. The rearrangement joins TRBV28 to TRBJ2-7; maybe TRBD1 (6 bases). The CDR3 consists of 15 residues. Germline-derived CDR1 and CDR2 are MDHEN and SYDVKM. Trimming removed 5 bases from V and 0 bases from J, with 14 bases in between. The CDR3 protein is CASSESDRPSYEQYF. The CDR3 DNA is TGTGCCAGCAGTGAATCAGACAGGCCCTCCTACGAGCAGTACTTC.

This clonotype was counted between two and nine times. This chain connects TRBV7-9 to TRBJ1-2; D might be TRBD1 (6 bases). The CDR3 covers 14 residues. Germline CDR1 reads SEHNR; CDR2 reads FQNEAQ (reference sequence). V lost 8 bases and J 6 bases, leaving 19 bases between the germline ends. The CDR3 region has the DNA TGTGCCAGCGGAACGGCGAGCAGGGGCGATGGCTACACCTTC. Translating it yields CASGTASRGDGYTF.

This clonotype appeared a few times. The chain couples TRBV18 to TRBJ2-1; TRBD2 agrees at 9 bases. This CDR3 has 17 residues. Unmatched junction bases numbered 15, after V lost 4 bases and J lost 8 bases. Per germline, CDR1 KGHSH and CDR2 LQKENI. CDR3 nucleotides: TGTGCCAGCTCACAAGACTCCGCGGGTAGCGGGAGTGATGAGCAGTTCTTC. Translation: CASSQDSAGSGSDEQFF. Filled out from reference TRBV18 and TRBJ2-1, the complete variable domain reads NAGVMQNPRHLVRRRGQEARLRCSPMKGHSHVYWYRQLPEEGLKFMVYLQKENIIDESGMPKERFSAEFPKEGPSILRIQQVVRGDSAAYFCASSQDSAGSGSDEQFFGPGTRLTVL.

This clonotype was counted ten times or more. V is TRBV5-8 and J is TRBJ1-5; D unclear. The V gene lost 0 bases and the J gene lost 0 bases, with 7 bases spanning the gap. This CDR3 comprises 15 residues. CDR1 is SGHTS, CDR2 YDEGEE, per germline. In DNA, the CDR3 is TGTGCCAGCAGCTTGGCGGTCTATAGCAATCAGCCCCAGCATTTT. Encoded protein: CASSLAVYSNQPQHF.

This clonotype has at least ten counts. V is TRBV7-2 and J is TRBJ1-5; the D is unclear. Germline CDR1 is SGHTA and CDR2 is FQGNSA. This CDR3 has 14 amino acids. The V and J ends lost 4 bases and 3 bases respectively, with 10 bases between them. CDR3 amino acids: CASSWRADNQPQHF. The CDR3 DNA reads TGTGCCAGCAGCTGGAGAGCCGACAATCAGCCCCAGCATTTT.

This clonotype was seen at least ten times. This chain connects TRBV7-8 to TRBJ2-7; possible D gene TRBD2, 6 bases. This CDR3 contains 17 residues. Germline V gene sequence: CDR1 SGHVS, CDR2 FQNEAQ. The V gene lost 0 bases and the J gene lost 4 bases, with 19 bases spanning the gap. The CDR3, as DNA: TGTGCCAGCAGCTTAGCTTCCCAACAGACTAGAAGGTACGAGCAGTACTTC. This codes for CASSLASQQTRRYEQYF.

About this clonotype: This may stem from a read error, because a much larger clone lies one nucleotide away. This chain joins TRBV20-1 and TRBJ2-7; TRBD2 agrees at 9 bases. The CDR3 sequence is 14 residues long. V shed 3 bases, J shed 7 bases, and the junction held 10 bases outside the gene matches. Germline CDR1 is DFQATT and CDR2 is SNEGSKA (reference sequence). The CDR3 DNA reads TGCAGTGCTAGTGGCGGGAGGGCCGGCTATGAGCAGTACTTC. Its translation is CSASGGRAGYEQYF.

The table lists this clonotype with a few counts. The V and J genes are TRBV7-9 and TRBJ1-3, with a weak D call TRBD1 (5 bases). Germline V gene lookup returns CDR1 SEHNR and CDR2 FQNEAQ (reference sequence). V gave up 5 bases and J gave up 0 bases, with 14 bases separating them. This CDR3 is 16 amino acids long. CDR3 amino acids: CASSRPGRDSGNTIYF. CDR3 bases: TGTGCCAGCAGCCGGCCGGGCAGGGACTCTGGAAACACCATATATTTT.

In this sample, this clonotype turned up a few times. This chain joins TRBV4-2 and TRBJ2-7; tentatively, D is TRBD1 or TRBD2 (6 bases each). Looked up from germline, CDR1 is LGHNA and CDR2 is YNFKEQ. V dropped 1 base and J dropped 4 bases, with 14 bases sitting between them. The length of the CDR3 is 15 residues. The DNA for the CDR3 is TGTGCCAGCAGCCAAGGGGCAGGGGAGGAGTACGAGCAGTACTTC. This encodes CASSQGAGEEYEQYF.

This clonotype occurred a few times. The chain has TRBV11-1 and TRBJ1-1; D ambiguous. Per germline, CDR1 SGHAT and CDR2 FQDESV (reference sequence). The CDR3 consists of 12 residues. Between the trimmed V and J ends, which lost 5 bases and 3 bases, there was a span of 7 bases. The DNA for the CDR3 is TGTGCCAGCAGCGAGAGGGACACTGAAGCTTTCTTT. Residues: CASSERDTEAFF.

The chain carries TRBV4-2 and TRBJ1-5; 7 bases are a match to TRBD1. Germline loops: CDR1 LGHNA, CDR2 YNFKEQ. With 0 bases clipped from V and 5 bases from J, the junction kept 4 bases outside the gene matches. CDR3 size: 15 residues. CDR3 amino acids: CASSQDGTEDQPQHF. CDR3 bases: TGTGCCAGCAGCCAAGATGGGACAGAAGATCAGCCCCAGCATTTT.

This clonotype appeared many times. The V gene is TRBV5-1, the J gene TRBJ2-7, with D uncertain. The V gene's germline CDR1 is SGHRS and CDR2 YFSETQ. Deletions cut 0 bases from V and 0 bases from J, with 7 bases between. CDR3 size: 14 residues. This CDR3 reads CASSLEWGSYEQYF. The CDR3 nucleotides are TGCGCCAGCAGCTTGGAGTGGGGCTCCTACGAGCAGTACTTC.

This clonotype was observed a handful of times. A much larger clone differs by one base, so this may be a read error. The rearrangement uses TRBV6-1 and TRBJ2-3, with 7 positions matching TRBD2. With 4 bases clipped from V and 5 bases from J, the junction kept 6 bases outside the gene matches. CDR1 is MNHNS and CDR2 is SASEGT in the germline V gene. This CDR3 comprises 14 residues. The CDR3: CASSGSGGRDTQYF. The CDR3 DNA reads as TGTGCCAGCAGTGGCTCGGGGGGTAGAGATACGCAGTATTTT.

This sequence joins TRBV18 and TRBJ2-2; D may match TRBD1 or TRBD2 (5 bases each). Germline assignment: CDR1 KGHSH and CDR2 LQKENI. V gave up 3 bases and J gave up 3 bases, with 11 bases separating them. The length of the CDR3 is 15 residues. The CDR3 sequence: CASSPQGPDTGELFF. As DNA, the CDR3 is TGTGCCAGCTCACCTCAGGGACCCGACACCGGGGAGCTGTTTTTT.

This clonotype was seen a handful of times. The chain is built from TRBV5-1 and TRBJ1-6; no reliable D call. The CDR3 is 15 residues long. V dropped 4 bases and J dropped 2 bases, with 10 bases sitting between them. Germline CDR1 SGHRS, CDR2 YFSETQ. This CDR3 is CASSHGRAYNSPLHF. CDR3 in DNA: TGCGCCAGCAGCCACGGACGGGCCTATAATTCACCCCTCCACTTT.

There are many counts of this clonotype. The chain employs TRBV2 and TRBJ2-1; 8 bases agree with TRBD2. This CDR3 has 16 amino acids. Germline V gene lookup returns CDR1 SNHLY and CDR2 FYNNEI. J was trimmed by 2 bases and V by 8 bases; bases with no gene match: 11. This chain's CDR3 is CASPKGTGRAYNEQFF. The CDR3 DNA is TGTGCCAGCCCAAAGGGGACCGGGAGGGCCTACAATGAGCAGTTCTTC.

A few counts support this clonotype. The chain uses TRBV9 and TRBJ2-5; D uncertain. The germline V gene encodes CDR1 SGDLS and CDR2 YYNGEE. V lost 5 bases and J lost 5, with 19 bases in between. This CDR3 comprises 15 residues. The CDR3 nucleotides read TGTGCCAGCAGGCCAACGGGCGGATGGGCGGAGACCCAGTACTTC. Translation gives CASRPTGGWAETQYF.

The count of this clonotype is one. A much larger clonotype is one base distant, so this may be a read error. The V gene is TRBV19, the J gene TRBJ1-1, with TRBD1 matching 7 bases. In germline, CDR1 is LNHDA, CDR2 SQIVND (reference sequence). This CDR3 has 19 residues. CDR3 coding DNA: TGTGCCAGTAGTAAATCGGACTGGAGGTTGACAGGGATGAACGCTGAAGCTTTCTTT. It is translated as CASSKSDWRLTGMNAEAFF.

This clonotype has just one count. J is TRBJ1-5 and V is TRBV19; 7 nucleotides line up with TRBD1. CDR1 is LNHDA and CDR2 is SQIVND in the germline V gene (reference sequence). The CDR3 covers 15 residues. V was pared by 0 bases and J by 7 bases, with 6 bases of the junction left unmatched. The CDR3, as DNA: TGTGCCAGTAGTATAGATTTGACAGGGTTCCAGCCCCAGCATTTT. Translating it yields CASSIDLTGFQPQHF.

The chain has TRBV5-5 and TRBJ1-1; maybe TRBD1 (6 bases). V was cut by 6 bases and J by 6 bases, with 15 bases left in between. CDR1 is SGHKS, CDR2 YYEKEE, per germline (reference sequence). The CDR3 consists of 13 residues. This CDR3 is CASTNLGGPEAFF. CDR3 bases: TGTGCCAGCACCAATTTGGGGGGCCCTGAAGCTTTCTTT.

This clonotype has at least ten counts. The V and J genes are TRBV6-1 and TRBJ1-1; 7 bases align to TRBD1. Looked up from germline, CDR1 is MNHNS and CDR2 is SASEGT. After removal of 5 bases from V and 0 bases from J, the junction contained 6 bases not matched to a gene. The CDR3 covers 15 residues. The CDR3 DNA reads TGTGCCAGCAGTTTCGGCCAGGGGGTGAACACTGAAGCTTTCTTT. Translating it yields CASSFGQGVNTEAFF.